Listed here is a single T cell receptor beta chain. Antigen unknown. This sample is part of a study of T-cell reconstitution after alpha-beta-depleted transplantation in children. Study results and caveats: Surviving recipient T cells and intrathymic progenitors accounted for some patients' high TCRbeta diversity at day 60. Reported findings indicate that, about two months after transplant, alpha-beta T cells came from several hundred expanded clones, which were derived from non-depleted graft cells. One year after transplant, T-cell counts and diversity came mostly from newly produced T cells.

The CDR3 sequence is 14 residues long. Trimming removed 4 bases from V and 6 bases from J, with 10 bases in between. The V gene's germline CDR1 is SEHNR and CDR2 FQNEAQ (reference sequence). Library preparation (for TCRbeta) was performed with unique molecular identifiers. TCRdb independently ran MiXCR on the PCR reads; one entry per CDR3 protein. The repertoire has around 700,000 distinct CDR3 sequences, around 12% of them found once; the top ten carry around 0.76%. This specimen was PBMCs, taken before TCRalphabeta/CD19-depleted stem cell transplant. This chain joins TRBV7-9 and TRBJ2-6, with D hard to call. The clonotype comes from a girl aged 2-9 years with congenital amegakaryocytic thrombocytopenia, due to receive a stem cell transplant. The CDR3 coding sequence is TGTGCCAGCAGCTACCCCCTTGAGGCCAACGTCCTGACTTTC. It yields the protein CASSYPLEANVLTF.